This TCR beta chain appears in the sequencing data of a study of CD8 T cells in ankylosing spondylitis. This clonotype was counted many times. Its matching antigen is unknown. In TCRdb, the 5' RACE reads were re-called with MiXCR into one record per CDR3 protein. The sample lists roughly 250,000 distinct CDR3 sequences, 8.6% occurring once. Germline CDR1 and CDR2: MNHNS and SASEGT. Trimming left V 8 bases short and J 7 bases short, with 17 bases between. There are 14 residues in the CDR3. General observations from the study: According to the report, clones linked to the disease were significantly enriched in matched synovial fluid samples taken from ankylosing spondylitis patients.

What was sequenced was blood, either unsorted or a sorted T cell fraction (not recorded which). The sequence came from a male donor with ankylosing spondylitis or in good health (not recorded which). The J gene is TRBJ2-2, the V gene TRBV6-1; tentatively, D is TRBD1 or TRBD2 (6 bases each). For the CDR3, the DNA is TGTGCCAGCCGGGGGCAGGGAGGAGTCGGGGAGCTGTTTTTT. Translating gives CASRGQGGVGELFF.